The source of this T cell receptor beta chain is a study of T cell responses to AZD1222 COVID-19 vaccine. Assay used: immunoSEQ multiplex PCR; TCRdb lists only in-frame clones, some missing. The sample yields some 69,000 clones, 80% seen once. Per germline, CDR1 MNHNS and CDR2 SASEGT. CDR3 length: 9 amino acids. This clone was observed once. A junction boundary mismatches the germline segment, possibly from a read error. This chain connects TRBV6-1 to TRBJ2-3; unclear D gene. This sample comprised peripheral blood, obtained 28 days after the second AZD1222 dose. This receptor was obtained from an adult who received the AZD1222 COVID-19 vaccine. CDR3 in DNA: TGTGCCAGCGGTAATCATTTAGAGTTT. As protein: CASGNHLEF.